The 28 T cell receptor beta chains reported below all come from one sample, sequenced in a study of post-analysis software for immune sequencing data. Study-level points and caveats: Five TRBV segments (TRBV5-6, TRBV5-1 and TRBV20-1 among them) occurred more frequently in patients than in controls.

These receptors' antigens are unknown. The TCR beta cDNA libraries contained unique molecular identifiers. TCRdb fed the PCR reads into MiXCR, producing one record per CDR3 protein. The sample lists about 760,000 distinct CDR3 sequences, roughly 27% seen once, with roughly 0.57% in the top ten. Material for sequencing was blood. The receptors were sampled from a girl between 10 and 17 years old with multiple sclerosis.

The J gene is TRBJ2-4, the V gene TRBV14; a weak D match, TRBD2 (6 bases). The J call may be wrong; the DNA end is better matched by TRBJ2-7. The germline V gene has CDR1 SGHDN and CDR2 FVKESK. CDR3 length equals 18 residues. The CDR3 is CASSQDEWSSGTPYEQYF. CDR3 DNA sequence: TGTGCCAGCAGCCAAGATGAGTGGAGTAGCGGTACCCCCTACGAGCAGTACTTC.

This clonotype has only a few counts. The chain links TRBV7-9 to TRBJ2-1; possibly TRBD2 for D (5 bases). Trimming shortened V by 0 bases and J by 0 bases, and 15 bases separated the two germline ends. The CDR3 length is 18 residues. Germline V lookup: CDR1 SEHNR, CDR2 FQNEAQ (reference sequence). The CDR3 DNA sequence: TGTGCCAGCAGCTTAGCGAGGGCAGACGAGAGCTCCTACAATGAGCAGTTCTTC. Its translation: CASSLARADESSYNEQFF.

This clonotype showed up just a few times. This chain connects TRBV6-6 to TRBJ1-1; TRBD1 is a possible D gene (6 bases). Looked up from germline, CDR1 is MNHNY and CDR2 is SVGAGI (reference sequence). The CDR3 extends over 17 amino acids. V was cut by 0 bases and J by 1 base, with 15 bases left in between. CDR3 protein: CASSYSGAGARNTEAFF. CDR3 bases: TGTGCCAGCAGTTACTCCGGAGCAGGGGCAAGGAACACTGAAGCTTTCTTT.

This clonotype was observed a handful of times. The V call is TRBV7-9, the J call TRBJ2-5; tentative D call: TRBD2 (5 bases). Germline CDR1 and CDR2: SEHNR and FQNEAQ (reference sequence). The CDR3 has 15 residues. The V gene lost 6 bases and the J gene lost 4 bases, with 18 bases spanning the gap. CDR3 loop: CASSWRRLGRETQYF. CDR3 in DNA: TGTGCCAGCAGTTGGAGGCGCCTTGGGAGAGAGACCCAGTACTTC.

This clonotype was observed a few times. CDR3 nucleotides: TGTGCCAGCAGTTTTTCTAGCATCATCGGTGAGCAGTTCTTC. It is translated as CASSFSSIIGEQFF. V usage is TRBV28 and J usage is TRBJ2-1; the D gene is possibly TRBD2 (5 bases). Germline-derived CDR1 and CDR2 are MDHEN and SYDVKM. The CDR3 is 14 residues long. V was cut by 3 bases and J by 9 bases, with 15 bases left in between.

This clonotype was seen at least ten times. The chain combines TRBV4-1 with TRBJ2-1; D is perhaps TRBD1 or TRBD2 (6 bases each). The CDR3 is made up of 15 amino acids. Germline V lookup: CDR1 MGHRA, CDR2 YSYEKL. V was pared by 0 bases and J by 8 bases, with 14 bases between. The CDR3 region has the DNA TGCGCCAGCAGCCAAGAACGGGGGCGGGGTGATGAGCAGTTCTTC. This translates into CASSQERGRGDEQFF.

The gene calls are TRBV7-2 and TRBJ2-2, with 7 bases aligning to TRBD2. The CDR3 is 17 residues long. Germline CDR1 is SGHTA and CDR2 is FQGNSA. V shed 5 bases and J 2 bases; nucleotides not matched to a gene: 11. CDR3 DNA: TGTGCCAGCAGCCCTAGGAGCGGGGCCTCCAACACCGGGGAGCTGTTTTTT. Translation: CASSPRSGASNTGELFF.

This rearrangement joins TRBV10-2 to TRBJ2-7, with D uncertain. There are 16 residues in the CDR3. Trimming stripped 3 bases from V and 7 bases from J, with 22 bases between. Looked up from germline, CDR1 is WSHSY and CDR2 is SAAADI. The CDR3 spells CASSDVSIWIYNEQYF. Written as DNA, the CDR3 is TGCGCCAGCAGTGATGTGAGCATATGGATCTACAATGAGCAGTACTTC.

In its sample, this clonotype was seen a few times. The chain carries TRBV20-1 and TRBJ2-7; no clear D. V was clipped by 1 base and J by 7 bases, with 20 bases between them. The V gene's germline CDR1 is DFQATT and CDR2 SNEGSKA (reference sequence). The CDR3 is 15 amino acids. The CDR3 sequence: CSARGRALPTDEQYF. The CDR3 nucleotides read TGCAGTGCTAGAGGTCGTGCACTCCCCACGGATGAGCAGTACTTC.

Of note for this clonotype: It may be a read error: a sequence one base away is much more abundant. This chain links TRBV27 with TRBJ2-1; 8 positions match TRBD2. CDR3 length equals 14 residues. The germline V gene encodes CDR1 MNHEY and CDR2 SMNVEV (reference sequence). The CDR3 DNA sequence: TGTGCCAGCAGTCCGGGACTAGAAAACAATGGGCAGTTCTTC. The encoded protein is CASSPGLENNGQFF.

The chain employs TRBV9 and TRBJ2-1; 8 nucleotides match TRBD1. This CDR3 is built from 13 residues. CDR1 is SGDLS, CDR2 YYNGEE, per germline. The V segment lost 4 bases and the J segment 13 bases; nucleotides outside the gene matches: 10. CDR3 sequence: CASSPRQGPTQFF. CDR3 sequence (DNA): TGTGCCAGCAGCCCGAGACAGGGGCCCACCCAGTTCTTC. The full variable domain, with the rest looked up from reference TRBV9 and TRBJ2-1, is DSGVTQTPKHLITATGQRVTLRCSPRSGDLSVYWYQQSLDQGLQFLIQYYNGEERAKGNILERFSAQQFPDLHSELNLSSLELGDSALYFCASSPRQGPTQFFGPGTRLTVL.

For the CDR3, the DNA is TGTGCCAGCAGCTTAGCGGTTGGGTGGGAGACCCAGTACTTC. This gives the protein CASSLAVGWETQYF. This chain joins TRBV7-2 and TRBJ2-5; D uncertain. Germline CDR1 SGHTA, CDR2 FQGNSA. The CDR3 runs to 14 residues. V lost 0 bases, J lost 5 bases, and 10 bases lay in between.

In this sample, this clonotype turned up many times. The V gene is TRBV6-2 or TRBV6-3, the J gene TRBJ2-1; D not certain. The CDR3 consists of 10 residues. Germline values: CDR1 MNHEY, CDR2 SVGEGT. V was trimmed by 8 bases and J by 5 bases, leaving 4 bases between them. For the CDR3, the DNA is TGTGCCAGCGCCAACAATGAGCAGTTCTTC. It translates to CASANNEQFF.

There are a few counts of this clonotype. This sequence joins TRBV15 and TRBJ2-1; D may be TRBD2 (6 bases). V lost 0 bases and J 5 bases, leaving 8 bases between the germline ends. CDR1 and CDR2 from the germline V gene are LNHNV and YYDKDF (reference sequence). The CDR3 is 14 amino acids. DNA of the CDR3: TGTGCCACCAGCAGAGATGGCGGGGACAATGAGCAGTTCTTC. Its protein product is CATSRDGGDNEQFF.

This CDR3 reads CASSLVLGPQETQYF. The CDR3, as DNA: TGTGCCAGCAGCTTAGTTCTAGGGCCCCAAGAGACCCAGTACTTC. The rearrangement links TRBV7-2 to TRBJ2-5; D unresolved. The ends were cut back, 1 base at V and 1 base at J, with 10 bases in the middle. Germline loops: CDR1 SGHTA, CDR2 FQGNSA. The CDR3 is 15 residues long. The full variable domain, with the rest looked up from reference TRBV7-2 and TRBJ2-5, is GAGVSQSPSNKVTEKGKDVELRCDPISGHTALYWYRQSLGQGLEFLIYFQGNSAPDKSGLPSDRFSAERTGGSVSTLTIQRTQQEDSAVYLCASSLVLGPQETQYFGPGTRLLVL.

This clonotype has only a few counts. The gene calls are TRBV28 and TRBJ2-5; D ambiguous. Germline V gene lookup returns CDR1 MDHEN and CDR2 SYDVKM. The CDR3 covers 12 residues. With 3 bases removed from V and 3 bases from J, the gap between germline ends came to 5 bases. CDR3 in amino acids: CASSLFEETQYF. CDR3 sequence (DNA): TGTGCCAGCAGTTTGTTTGAAGAGACCCAGTACTTC.

This clonotype appeared many times. V and J are TRBV20-1 and TRBJ2-5; D is unclear. Germline V CDR1 and CDR2: DFQATT, SNEGSKA (reference sequence). The CDR3 is 12 amino acids. Between the trimmed V and J ends, which lost 0 bases and 5 bases, there was a span of 7 bases. The CDR3 is CSARDLGETQYF. DNA of the CDR3: TGCAGTGCTAGAGATCTCGGGGAGACCCAGTACTTC.

The chain recombines TRBV12-3 or TRBV12-4 with TRBJ1-5; D is perhaps TRBD1 (5 bases). The CDR3 is made up of 14 amino acids. The V and J ends lost 5 bases and 10 bases respectively, with 18 bases between them. CDR3 sequence: CASSPLGPPGPQHF. The DNA of the CDR3 is TGTGCCAGCAGTCCCCTGGGACCTCCGGGCCCCCAGCATTTT.

The chain is built from TRBV6-2 or TRBV6-3 and TRBJ2-1, with TRBD1 as a possible D gene (6 bases). Germline V gene sequence: CDR1 MNHEY, CDR2 SVGEGT. The V end was cut by 2 bases, the J end by 0 bases, with 11 bases between. The CDR3 runs 16 residues. In DNA, the CDR3 is TGTGCCAGCAGTTACAATCCAGGGGTCTCCTACAATGAGCAGTTCTTC. Protein: CASSYNPGVSYNEQFF.

The chain joins TRBV6-2 or TRBV6-3 to TRBJ2-2; D perhaps matches TRBD2 (6 bases). The germline CDR1 and CDR2 sequences are MNHEY and SVGEGT. V lost 2 bases, J lost 2 bases, and 9 bases lay in between. The CDR3 runs to 15 residues. CDR3 residues: CASSYLASNTGELFF. CDR3 bases: TGTGCCAGCAGTTACCTAGCGTCAAACACCGGGGAGCTGTTTTTT.

In its sample, this clonotype was seen a few times. The chain couples TRBV4-1 to TRBJ1-4; 7 nucleotides align to TRBD1. Trimming at V came to 4 bases and at J to 4 bases, leaving 6 bases not matched to a gene. This CDR3 contains 15 residues. CDR1 is MGHRA, CDR2 YSYEKL, per germline. The CDR3 DNA reads TGCGCCAGCAGCCCCAGGACAGGTTATAATGAAAAACTGTTTTTT. Translating gives CASSPRTGYNEKLFF.

This clonotype was seen more than once but under ten times. The chain couples TRBV5-1 to TRBJ2-3, with TRBD2 as a possible D gene (6 bases). Germline values: CDR1 SGHRS, CDR2 YFSETQ. V lost 0 bases and J lost 0, with 11 bases in between. CDR3 length equals 16 residues. The CDR3 DNA reads as TGCGCCAGCAGCTTGGTGGTAGCGGAGAGCACAGATACGCAGTATTTT. Translation: CASSLVVAESTDTQYF. The full variable domain, with the rest looked up from reference TRBV5-1 and TRBJ2-3, is KAGVTQTPRYLIKTRGQQVTLSCSPISGHRSVSWYQQTPGQGLQFLFEYFSETQRNKGNFPGRFSGRQFSNSRSEMNVSTLELGDSALYLCASSLVVAESTDTQYFGPGTRLTVL.

This chain joins TRBV7-2 and TRBJ2-3; D remains unclear. V was shortened by 5 bases and J by 4 bases, with 13 bases between the two germline ends. The CDR3 consists of 14 residues. Germline V gene lookup returns CDR1 SGHTA and CDR2 FQGNSA. In DNA form, the CDR3 reads TGTGCCAGCAGCCCTAGGGCTAGAGCAGATACGCAGTATTTT. This encodes CASSPRARADTQYF.

The sample holds a few counts of this clonotype. The chain carries TRBV20-1 and TRBJ1-6; D is possibly TRBD1 (5 bases). V lost 1 base, J lost 10 bases, and 11 bases lay in between. The CDR3 consists of 13 residues. Per the germline V gene, CDR1 is DFQATT and CDR2 is SNEGSKA (reference sequence). The CDR3 loop is CSARGQGGSPLHF. CDR3 nucleotides: TGCAGTGCTAGAGGGCAGGGAGGCTCACCCCTCCACTTT.

About this clonotype itself: A much larger clonotype is one base distant, so this may be a read error. This chain joins TRBV2 and TRBJ2-5; no firm D call. This CDR3 contains 13 residues. Germline loops: CDR1 SNHLY, CDR2 FYNNEI. V lost 6 bases and J 0 bases, leaving 8 bases between the germline ends. For the CDR3, the DNA is TGTGCCAGCAGCGACATGTACCAAGAGACCCAGTACTTC. It translates to CASSDMYQETQYF.

This clonotype has only a few counts. The CDR3 here is CSASGATYNEQFF. CDR3 DNA: TGCAGTGCTAGCGGGGCCACTTACAATGAGCAGTTCTTC. The rearrangement uses TRBV20-1 and TRBJ2-1; D is perhaps TRBD1 or TRBD2 (5 bases each). The CDR3 covers 13 residues. Trimming removed 3 bases from V and 4 bases from J, with 10 bases in between. Per germline, CDR1 DFQATT and CDR2 SNEGSKA (reference sequence).

The genes are TRBV6-6 and TRBJ2-2; D remains unclear. V was trimmed by 3 bases and J by 6 bases, leaving 5 bases between them. CDR3 length: 12 residues. The germline V gene encodes CDR1 MNHNY and CDR2 SVGAGI (reference sequence). The CDR3 is CASSYPAGELFF. The DNA of the CDR3 is TGTGCCAGCAGTTATCCCGCCGGGGAGCTGTTTTTT.

V is TRBV12-3 or TRBV12-4 and J is TRBJ1-1; D gene uncertain. The CDR3 runs to 13 residues. V was pared by 5 bases and J by 6 bases, with 13 bases between. CDR3 nucleotide sequence: TGTGCCAGCAGTCTATGGGGTTTCTCTGAAGCTTTCTTT. It yields the protein CASSLWGFSEAFF.